This passage covers 2 T cell receptor beta chains from one sample sequenced in a study of blood T cell repertoires in COVID-19. Assay: immunoSEQ multiplex PCR; the TCRdb copy retains only in-frame clones and omits some. This sample carries about 190,000 clones, 70% to 85% of them seen once, and the ten largest clones take around 7%. The specimen sequenced was peripheral blood. All receptors derive from an elderly man with COVID-19, enrolled during active disease.

The chain carries TRBV6-1 and TRBJ1-3; D is unresolved. CDR1 and CDR2 (germline): MNHNS, SASEGT. This CDR3 region has 14 residues. The V end lost 1 base, the J end lost 7 bases, and 11 bases lay between the germline ends. The CDR3, as DNA: TGTGCCAGCAGTGAAGTCGGGATATCTAACACCATATATTTT. Translation: CASSEVGISNTIYF.

This rearrangement joins TRBV5-1 to TRBJ1-2; 7 positions agree with TRBD1. Germline V gives CDR1 SGHRS, CDR2 YFSETQ. This CDR3 is built from 13 residues. The J segment lost 8 bases and the V segment lost 2 bases, leaving 6 bases of the junction unmatched. CDR3 sequence (DNA): TGCGCCAGCAGCTTCCGACAGGGTGAGGGCTACACCTTC. Translation gives CASSFRQGEGYTF.